This TCR beta chain derives from a study of blood T cell repertoires in COVID-19. Study details: The United States, Italy and Spain supplied acute and convalescent COVID-19 samples. T cells, B-cell-depleted T cells, or PBMCs supplied cDNA or gDNA.

Study members were between 18 and 89 years old and lived in roughly 24 US regions. Data came from immunoSEQ multiplex PCR; TCRdb stores just in-frame clones and leaves some out. This sample has fewer than 200,000 clones, with roughly 85% found just once. The CDR3 sequence is 14 residues long. Per the germline V gene, CDR1 is LGHDT and CDR2 is YNNKEL (reference sequence). V was clipped by 4 bases and J by 5 bases, with 14 bases between them. The chain uses TRBV3-1 (or the pseudogene TRBV3-2) and TRBJ1-1; D unresolved. Sequences were obtained from PBMCs or T cells enriched from blood (not recorded which). The receptor was derived from a woman in her fifties or sixties who had recovered from COVID-19. The CDR3 loop reads CASSPDPRGTEAFF. CDR3 DNA sequence: TGTGCCAGCAGCCCCGACCCTCGAGGGACTGAAGCTTTCTTT.